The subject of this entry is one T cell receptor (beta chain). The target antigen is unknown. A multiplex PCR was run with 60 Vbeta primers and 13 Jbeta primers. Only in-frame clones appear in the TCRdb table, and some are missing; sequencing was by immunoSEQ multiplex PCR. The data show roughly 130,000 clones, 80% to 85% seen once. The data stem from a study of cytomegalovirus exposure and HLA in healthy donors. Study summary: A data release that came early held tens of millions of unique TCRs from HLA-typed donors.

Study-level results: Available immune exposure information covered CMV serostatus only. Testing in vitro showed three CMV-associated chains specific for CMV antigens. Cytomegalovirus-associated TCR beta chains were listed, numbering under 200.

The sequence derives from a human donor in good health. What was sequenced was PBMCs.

CDR3 in DNA: TGCGCCAGCAGCCTGGGCGGGGGGGCGCATAATGAGCAGTTCTTC. Translated, it gives CASSLGGGAHNEQFF. J is TRBJ2-1 and V is TRBV5-1; 9 bases agree with TRBD2. The CDR3 length is 15 residues. J lost 7 bases, V lost 4 bases, and 9 bases had no gene match. Germline V lookup: CDR1 SGHRS, CDR2 YFSETQ.